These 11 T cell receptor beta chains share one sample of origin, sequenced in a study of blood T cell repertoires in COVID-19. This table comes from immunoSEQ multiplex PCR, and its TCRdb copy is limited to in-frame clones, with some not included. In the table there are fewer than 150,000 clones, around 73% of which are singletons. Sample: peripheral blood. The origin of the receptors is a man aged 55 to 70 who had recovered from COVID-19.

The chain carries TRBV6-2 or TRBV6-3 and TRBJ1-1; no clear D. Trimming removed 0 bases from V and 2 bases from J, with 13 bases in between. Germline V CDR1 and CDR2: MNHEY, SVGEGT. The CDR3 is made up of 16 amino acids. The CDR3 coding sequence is TGTGCCAGCAGTTACTCGGGGAGGAGACGAAACACTGAAGCTTTCTTT. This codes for CASSYSGRRRNTEAFF.

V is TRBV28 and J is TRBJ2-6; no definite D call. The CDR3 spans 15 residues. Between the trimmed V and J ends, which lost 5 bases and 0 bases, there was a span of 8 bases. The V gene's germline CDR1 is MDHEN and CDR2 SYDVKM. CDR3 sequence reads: CASSLWASGANVLTF. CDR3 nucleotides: TGTGCCAGCAGTCTTTGGGCCTCTGGGGCCAACGTCCTGACTTTC.

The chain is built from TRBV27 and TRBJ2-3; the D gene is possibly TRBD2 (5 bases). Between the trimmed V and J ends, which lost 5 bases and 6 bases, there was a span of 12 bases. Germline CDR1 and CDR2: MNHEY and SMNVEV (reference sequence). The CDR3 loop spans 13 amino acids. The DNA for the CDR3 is TGTGCCAGCAGTACGGGTAGGGAGGATACGCAGTATTTT. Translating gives CASSTGREDTQYF.

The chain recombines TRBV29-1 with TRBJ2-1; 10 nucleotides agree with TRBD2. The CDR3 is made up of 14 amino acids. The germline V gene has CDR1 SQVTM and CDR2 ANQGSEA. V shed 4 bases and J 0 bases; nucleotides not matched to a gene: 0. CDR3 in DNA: TGCAGCGTTGGGACTAGCGGCTCCTACAATGAGCAGTTCTTC. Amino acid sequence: CSVGTSGSYNEQFF.

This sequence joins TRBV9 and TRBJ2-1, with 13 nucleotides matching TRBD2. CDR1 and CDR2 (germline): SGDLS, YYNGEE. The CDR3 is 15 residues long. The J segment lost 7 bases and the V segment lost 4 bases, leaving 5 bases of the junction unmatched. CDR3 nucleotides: TGTGCCAGCAGCCCCTGGACTAGCGGGAGTAATGAGCAGTTCTTC. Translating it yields CASSPWTSGSNEQFF. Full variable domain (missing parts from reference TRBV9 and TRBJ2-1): DSGVTQTPKHLITATGQRVTLRCSPRSGDLSVYWYQQSLDQGLQFLIQYYNGEERAKGNILERFSAQQFPDLHSELNLSSLELGDSALYFCASSPWTSGSNEQFFGPGTRLTVL.

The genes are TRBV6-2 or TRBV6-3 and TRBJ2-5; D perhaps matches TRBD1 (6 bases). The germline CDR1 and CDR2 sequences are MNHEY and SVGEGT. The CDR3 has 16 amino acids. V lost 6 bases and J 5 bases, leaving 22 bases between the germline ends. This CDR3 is CASSHQQMGAGETQYF. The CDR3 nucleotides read TGTGCCAGCAGCCACCAGCAGATGGGGGCAGGGGAGACCCAGTACTTC.

The CDR3 is CASSRETGGKNTEAFF. The CDR3 bases are TGTGCCAGCAGCAGAGAGACAGGGGGAAAGAACACTGAAGCTTTCTTT. The V and J genes are TRBV7-9 and TRBJ1-1, with 9 bases fitting TRBD1. From germline, CDR1 is SEHNR and CDR2 FQNEAQ (reference sequence). The J segment lost 1 base and the V segment lost 5 bases, leaving 8 bases of the junction unmatched. CDR3 length equals 16 residues.

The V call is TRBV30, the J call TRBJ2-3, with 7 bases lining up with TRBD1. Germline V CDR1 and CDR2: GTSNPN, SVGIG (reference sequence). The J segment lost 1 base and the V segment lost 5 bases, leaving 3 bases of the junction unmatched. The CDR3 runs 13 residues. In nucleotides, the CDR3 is TGTGCCTGGCAAACAGGGGGCACAGATACGCAGTATTTT. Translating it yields CAWQTGGTDTQYF.

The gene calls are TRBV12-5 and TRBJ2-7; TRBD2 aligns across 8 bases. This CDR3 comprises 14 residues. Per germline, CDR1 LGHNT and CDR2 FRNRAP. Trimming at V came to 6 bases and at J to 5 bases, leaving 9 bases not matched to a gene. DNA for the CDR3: TGTGCTAGTGGCTCGGGGGGGGTTTCCCACGAGCAGTACTTC. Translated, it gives CASGSGGVSHEQYF.

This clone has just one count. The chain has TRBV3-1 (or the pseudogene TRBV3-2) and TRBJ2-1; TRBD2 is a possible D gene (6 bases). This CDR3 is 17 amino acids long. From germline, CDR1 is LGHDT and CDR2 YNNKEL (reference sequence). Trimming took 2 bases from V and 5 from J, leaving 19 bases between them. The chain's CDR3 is CASSQRSAGTVDNEQFF. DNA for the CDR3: TGTGCCAGCAGCCAAAGATCTGCAGGGACTGTTGACAATGAGCAGTTCTTC.

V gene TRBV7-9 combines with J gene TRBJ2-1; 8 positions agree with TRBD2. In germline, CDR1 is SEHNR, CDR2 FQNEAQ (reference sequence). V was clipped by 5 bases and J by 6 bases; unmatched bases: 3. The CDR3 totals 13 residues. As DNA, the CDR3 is TGTGCCAGCAGCCTAGGACTAGCCAATGAGCAGTTCTTC. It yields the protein CASSLGLANEQFF.